Presented here are 27 T cell receptor beta chains from one specimen sequenced in a study of blood T cell repertoires in COVID-19. The method was immunoSEQ multiplex PCR; TCRdb's version includes in-frame clones alone and lacks a portion of them. The profile shows 130,000 to 150,000 clones, roughly 84% of them singletons. The source material was peripheral blood. These receptors were collected from a human donor with acute or convalescent COVID-19. The donor label of this sample is uncertain.

The J gene is TRBJ2-5, the V gene TRBV24-1; D might be TRBD2 (6 bases). The CDR3 spans 15 residues. Germline CDR1 KGHDR, CDR2 SFDVKD. Trimming removed 2 bases from V and 3 bases from J, with 12 bases in between. CDR3 region: CATSDWVREEETQYF. In DNA form, the CDR3 reads TGTGCCACCAGTGATTGGGTCAGGGAGGAAGAGACCCAGTACTTC.

The chain couples TRBV2 to TRBJ1-1, with D possibly matching TRBD1 (5 bases). CDR1 is SNHLY and CDR2 is FYNNEI in the germline V gene. V was trimmed by 7 bases and J by 1 base, leaving 13 bases between them. There are 14 residues in the CDR3. The CDR3 loop is CASILDQGNTEAFF. The DNA for the CDR3 is TGTGCCAGCATACTCGACCAGGGGAACACTGAAGCTTTCTTT.

CDR3 amino acids: CATSDRSPQGDEQYF. Written as DNA, the CDR3 is TGTGCCACCAGTGATCGTAGCCCACAGGGGGACGAGCAGTACTTC. This chain connects TRBV24-1 to TRBJ2-7; 8 nucleotides line up with TRBD1. The germline CDR1 and CDR2 sequences are KGHDR and SFDVKD. This CDR3 region has 15 residues. The J segment lost 5 bases and the V segment lost 3 bases, leaving 8 bases of the junction unmatched.

The chain has TRBV14 and TRBJ1-6; perhaps TRBD1 as D (5 bases). V lost 4 bases and J 5 bases, leaving 6 bases between the germline ends. The length of the CDR3 is 13 residues. Germline V CDR1 and CDR2: SGHDN, FVKESK. The CDR3 protein is CASSLTDNSPLHF. The CDR3 nucleotides are TGTGCCAGCAGCCTGACAGATAATTCACCCCTCCACTTT.

V and J are TRBV3-1 (or the pseudogene TRBV3-2) and TRBJ1-2; TRBD1 matches at 7 bases. Germline V gene data show CDR1 as LGHDT and CDR2 as YNNKEL (reference sequence). The CDR3 sequence is 14 residues long. The trim removed 9 bases at V and 4 bases at J, leaving 11 bases unmatched. CDR3 nucleotides: TGTGCCAGTCAAAAAGGACAGGCGCTCTATGGCTACACCTTC. This gives the protein CASQKGQALYGYTF.

The rearrangement uses TRBV3-1 (or the pseudogene TRBV3-2) and TRBJ2-5; 11 nucleotides match TRBD2. The germline V gene has CDR1 LGHDT and CDR2 YNNKEL (reference sequence). V was clipped by 3 bases and J by 4 bases; unmatched bases: 4. The CDR3 loop spans 15 amino acids. This CDR3 reads CASSQGLAARETQYF. DNA of the CDR3: TGTGCCAGCAGCCAGGGACTAGCGGCTCGAGAGACCCAGTACTTC.

The chain links TRBV7-2 to TRBJ2-2; the D gene is possibly TRBD2 (6 bases). The V end was cut by 5 bases, the J end by 7 bases, with 11 bases between. The CDR3 is 13 residues long. Germline-derived CDR1 and CDR2 are SGHTA and FQGNSA. CDR3 coding DNA: TGTGCCAGCAGCCCCTGGAGGGGCGGGGAGCTGTTTTTT. Translating it yields CASSPWRGGELFF.

V is TRBV27 and J is TRBJ2-7, with D tentatively TRBD1 (6 bases). The germline V gene has CDR1 MNHEY and CDR2 SMNVEV (reference sequence). This CDR3 contains 13 residues. The V end lost 3 bases, the J end lost 5 bases, and 11 bases lay between the germline ends. CDR3: CASSFGGRDEQYF. In DNA, the CDR3 is TGTGCCAGCAGTTTTGGGGGCCGCGACGAGCAGTACTTC.

The gene calls are TRBV7-9 and TRBJ1-2; D call uncertain. Trimming shortened V by 1 base and J by 1 base, and 4 bases separated the two germline ends. CDR1 and CDR2 from the germline V gene are SEHNR and FQNEAQ (reference sequence). This CDR3 comprises 13 residues. CDR3 coding DNA: TGTGCCAGCAGCTTAGATATTAACTATGGCTACACCTTC. Translating it yields CASSLDINYGYTF.

The J gene is TRBJ1-1, the V gene TRBV5-1; TRBD1 aligns across 8 bases. This CDR3 is 14 amino acids long. V gave up 4 bases and J gave up 4 bases; unmatched junction bases: 6. Germline V gives CDR1 SGHRS, CDR2 YFSETQ. The CDR3 DNA sequence: TGCGCCAGCAGCGGAGACAGGGGTGGCACTGAAGCTTTCTTT. Residues: CASSGDRGGTEAFF. The variable domain in full, with the rest retrieved from reference TRBV5-1 and TRBJ1-1, is KAGVTQTPRYLIKTRGQQVTLSCSPISGHRSVSWYQQTPGQGLQFLFEYFSETQRNKGNFPGRFSGRQFSNSRSEMNVSTLELGDSALYLCASSGDRGGTEAFFGQGTRLTVV.

The chain carries TRBV21-1 and TRBJ2-7; the table assigns TRBD1, which was not confirmed against the DNA. TRBV21-1 is annotated as a pseudogene. This CDR3 has 17 residues. The CDR3 DNA sequence: TGTGCCAGCAGCAAACCACCGAGGGACATGAGGCGCTACGAGCAGTACGTC. This gives the protein CASSKPPRDMRRYEQYV.

J is TRBJ1-5 and V is TRBV4-2, with TRBD1 identical over 10 bases. The CDR3 runs 17 residues. CDR1 is LGHNA and CDR2 is YNFKEQ in the germline V gene. V gave up 3 bases and J gave up 0 bases; unmatched junction bases: 5. The CDR3 reads CASSHSTGGVSNQPQHF. In nucleotides, the CDR3 is TGTGCCAGCAGCCACTCGACAGGGGGCGTTAGCAATCAGCCCCAGCATTTT.

The chain employs TRBV3-1 (or the pseudogene TRBV3-2) and TRBJ2-5, with 9 positions matching TRBD1. The trim removed 2 bases at V and 4 bases at J, leaving 5 bases unmatched. The CDR3 totals 15 residues. The germline V gene encodes CDR1 LGHDT and CDR2 YNNKEL (reference sequence). This CDR3 is CASSQPGQGVETQYF. In DNA, the CDR3 is TGTGCCAGCAGCCAACCGGGACAGGGAGTAGAGACCCAGTACTTC.

This chain uses TRBV7-2 with TRBJ1-1; D is ambiguous. CDR1 and CDR2 (germline): SGHTA, FQGNSA. There are 14 residues in the CDR3. Trimming removed 1 base at V and 11 bases at J, with 17 bases between. CDR3 amino acids: CASSLEAALGRAFF. The CDR3 DNA reads TGTGCCAGCAGCTTAGAAGCGGCCCTAGGGCGGGCTTTCTTT.

With regard to this clone: An end of the junction does not agree with germline; a read error may underlie this. The J gene is TRBJ1-2, the V gene TRBV6-5; TRBD1 agrees at 9 bases. Germline V gene lookup returns CDR1 MNHEY and CDR2 SVGAGI. This CDR3 comprises 14 residues. Here the CDR3 reads CASTRDRAYSVPIF. CDR3 nucleotide sequence: TGTGCCAGCACCCGGGACAGGGCCTATTCGGTTCCTATATTC.

CDR3 protein: CACGTGNTEAFF. The CDR3 DNA reads as TGTGCCTGTGGGACAGGGAACACTGAAGCTTTCTTT. This sequence joins TRBV30 and TRBJ1-1, with 8 nucleotides matching TRBD1. CDR3 length: 12 amino acids. Looked up from germline, CDR1 is GTSNPN and CDR2 is SVGIG (reference sequence). V dropped 6 bases and J dropped 1; count of bases not matched to a gene: 1.

The chain links TRBV7-3 to TRBJ2-7; the D gene is possibly TRBD1 (5 bases). The CDR3 length is 14 residues. Deletions cut 5 bases from V and 0 bases from J, with 11 bases between. CDR1 and CDR2 (germline): SGHTA, FQGTGA. The CDR3 reads CASSPMTASYEQYF. The CDR3 bases are TGTGCCAGCAGCCCAATGACAGCCTCCTACGAGCAGTACTTC.

The CDR3 bases are TGTGCCAGCAGTTCACAGGATTCACCCCTCCACTTT. Translation gives CASSSQDSPLHF. This rearrangement joins TRBV7-9 to TRBJ1-6, with D perhaps matching TRBD1 (5 bases). Germline CDR1 and CDR2: SEHNR and FQNEAQ (reference sequence). V was shortened by 6 bases and J by 8 bases, with 8 bases between the two germline ends. This CDR3 has 12 amino acids. Variable domain in full (rest from reference TRBV7-9 and TRBJ1-6): DTGVSQNPRHKITKRGQNVTFRCDPISEHNRLYWYRQTLGQGPEFLTYFQNEAQLEKSRLLSDRFSAERPKGSFSTLEIQRTEQGDSAMYLCASSSQDSPLHFGNGTRLTVT.

This chain connects TRBV5-4 to TRBJ2-7, with 9 positions matching TRBD1. Trimming at V came to 1 base and at J to 0 bases, leaving 5 bases not matched to a gene. The CDR3 has 16 amino acids. The germline V gene has CDR1 SGHNT and CDR2 YYREEE (reference sequence). As DNA, the CDR3 is TGTGCCAGCAGCTTGTCCGGGACAGGGAGCTCCTACGAGCAGTACGTC. Protein sequence: CASSLSGTGSSYEQYV.

As concerns this clone: The same CDR3 can be traced to other DNA sequences in this sample. The gene calls are TRBV29-1 and TRBJ1-2, with D possibly matching TRBD1 (6 bases). This CDR3 is built from 13 residues. The V end was cut by 4 bases, the J end by 4 bases, with 13 bases between. CDR1 SQVTM and CDR2 ANQGSEA come from the germline V gene. The CDR3 loop is CSVGGGAGYGYTF. CDR3 sequence (DNA): TGCAGCGTTGGCGGGGGGGCGGGCTATGGCTACACCTTC.

The chain joins TRBV18 to TRBJ2-5; D is uncertain. Germline lookup yields CDR1 KGHSH and CDR2 LQKENI. The V end was cut by 3 bases, the J end by 2 bases, with 7 bases between. The CDR3 loop spans 13 amino acids. This CDR3 is CASSPAQQETQYF. The CDR3 DNA sequence: TGTGCCAGCTCACCCGCACAGCAAGAGACCCAGTACTTC. Based on the CDR3 plus reference TRBV18 and TRBJ2-5, the full variable domain is NAGVMQNPRHLVRRRGQEARLRCSPMKGHSHVYWYRQLPEEGLKFMVYLQKENIIDESGMPKERFSAEFPKEGPSILRIQQVVRGDSAAYFCASSPAQQETQYFGPGTRLLVL.

V usage is TRBV2 and J usage is TRBJ1-6; D is unclear. The CDR3 consists of 15 residues. V was trimmed by 0 bases and J by 11 bases, leaving 14 bases between them. In germline, CDR1 is SNHLY, CDR2 FYNNEI. The CDR3: CASSEARGEVTPLHF. In DNA form, the CDR3 reads TGTGCCAGCAGTGAAGCCCGTGGAGAGGTGACACCCCTCCACTTT.

CDR3: CASSADRRNLYF. The CDR3 DNA follows: TGTGCCAGCAGCGCAGACAGGAGAAATCTTTACTTC. The rearrangement links TRBV28 to TRBJ2-4; D is perhaps TRBD1 (6 bases). Germline V gene lookup returns CDR1 MDHEN and CDR2 SYDVKM. This CDR3 comprises 12 residues. V dropped 6 bases and J dropped 16 bases, with 19 bases sitting between them. Complete variable domain (other parts from reference TRBV28 and TRBJ2-4): DVKVTQSSRYLVKRTGEKVFLECVQDMDHENMFWYRQDPGLGLRLIYFSYDVKMKEKGDIPEGYSVSREKKERFSLILESASTNQTSMYLCASSADRRNLYFGAGTRLSVL.

J is TRBJ2-2 and V is TRBV6-6; 9 bases fit TRBD1. This CDR3 region has 15 residues. Germline V CDR1 and CDR2: MNHNY, SVGAGI (reference sequence). The V and J ends lost 6 bases and 5 bases, in that order; junction bases with no gene match: 7. For the CDR3, the DNA is TGTGCCAGCAGGGGGGGACAGGGCAGGACCGGGGAGCTGTTTTTT. This codes for CASRGGQGRTGELFF.

This clone occurred once. This chain uses TRBV7-9 with TRBJ2-2; D is perhaps TRBD2 (6 bases). The CDR3 consists of 16 residues. V lost 1 base to trimming and J lost 0 bases, with 9 bases between them. Looked up from germline, CDR1 is SEHNR and CDR2 is FQNEAQ (reference sequence). DNA for the CDR3: TGTGCCAGCAGCTTAGATCGGGGGTCGAACACCGGGGAGCTGTTTTTT. It translates to CASSLDRGSNTGELFF.

This chain joins TRBV9 and TRBJ2-1, with 9 bases identical to TRBD2. Losses at the gene ends were 2 bases for V and 6 bases for J; bases not matched to a gene: 6. The germline gives CDR1 SGDLS, CDR2 YYNGEE. This CDR3 comprises 15 residues. CDR3 sequence: CASSVSSGSGNEQFF. CDR3 DNA sequence: TGTGCCAGCAGCGTGAGTAGCGGGAGTGGCAATGAGCAGTTCTTC.

The J gene is TRBJ1-5, the V gene TRBV28, with a weak D call TRBD1 (5 bases). The V end lost 2 bases, the J end lost 7 bases, and 12 bases lay between the germline ends. The CDR3 is 14 residues long. CDR1 is MDHEN, CDR2 SYDVKM, per germline. CDR3 residues: CASSLQWGSQPQHF. In nucleotides, the CDR3 is TGTGCCAGCAGTTTACAATGGGGCTCCCAGCCCCAGCATTTT.